The rows below give T cell receptor beta chains drawn from one sample of a study of blood T cell repertoires in COVID-19. Method: immunoSEQ multiplex PCR; TCRdb's copy keeps in-frame clones and lacks some. The sample has approximately 400,000 clones, about 90% seen once. Source material: peripheral blood. The receptors here all came from a man aged 40-49 years with acute or convalescent COVID-19. The CDR3 runs from the conserved cysteine through the conserved F or W. D genes are given only for firm matches. Expanded clones are given a class, and other clones once, few, many or no size at all.

TRBJ2-7	.	TRBV28	.	CASRQSLSYEQYF	TGTGCCAGCAGACAATCGCTCTCCTACGAGCAGTACTTC
TRBJ1-1	.	TRBV28	.	CASRGYEVTEAFF	TGTGCCAGTAGGGGGTATGAAGTAACTGAAGCTTTCTTT
TRBJ1-4	.	TRBV28	.	CASSTPGLGREKLFF	TGTGCCAGCAGTACCCCAGGGTTGGGGCGGGAAAAACTGTTTTTT
TRBJ1-1	.	TRBV5-4	.	CASSLPLSAGNTEAFF	TGTGCCAGCAGCCTCCCTCTTTCGGCGGGGAACACTGAAGCTTTCTTT
TRBJ1-4	TRBD1	TRBV29-1	.	CSASTGGREKLFF	TGCAGCGCATCGACAGGGGGTCGTGAAAAACTGTTTTTT
TRBJ2-3	TRBD2	TRBV10-3	.	CAIGLAARDTQYF	TGTGCCATCGGACTAGCGGCCAGGGATACGCAGTATTTT
TRBJ2-7	TRBD1	TRBV28	.	CASTTRDRDYEQYF	TGTGCCAGCACTACCCGGGACAGGGACTACGAGCAGTACTTC
TRBJ2-7	.	TRBV4-3	.	CASSQDRTIGSYEQYF	TGCGCCAGCAGCCAAGATCGGACTATCGGATCCTACGAGCAGTACTTC
TRBJ2-7	.	TRBV20-1	.	CSARDSRGQYF	TGCAGTGCTAGAGATTCCCGCGGGCAGTACTTC
TRBJ1-2	TRBD1	TRBV28	.	CASSLPQGGRYGYTF	TGTGCCAGCAGTCTACCCCAGGGGGGTCGGTATGGCTACACCTTC
TRBJ2-3	TRBD1	TRBV27	few	CASSPRTGLITDTQYF	TGTGCCAGCAGTCCGCGGACAGGGCTAATCACAGATACGCAGTATTTT
TRBJ2-3	TRBD2	TRBV3-1/TRBV3-2	.	CASSLREGGDTQYF	TGTGCCAGCTCGCTGCGGGAGGGTGGAGATACGCAGTATTTT
TRBJ2-7	TRBD2	TRBV6-1	.	CASSEPPGGQLDEQYF	TGTGCCAGCAGTGAACCCCCGGGAGGTCAGCTGGACGAGCAGTACTTC
TRBJ1-6	TRBD1	TRBV5-6	.	CASSSRTGRRNSPLHF	TGTGCCAGCAGCTCCCGGACAGGGAGGCGAAATTCACCCCTCCACTTT
TRBJ2-2	.	TRBV7-8	.	CASSSPKAPTGELFF	TGTGCCAGCAGCTCACCTAAAGCCCCTACCGGGGAGCTGTTTTTT
TRBJ2-5	.	TRBV28	.	CASSLSGTQETQYF	TGTGCCAGCAGTTTATCAGGGACTCAAGAGACCCAGTACTTC
TRBJ1-1	TRBD1	TRBV2	few	CASSKGQGSTEAFF	TGTGCCAGCAGTAAGGGACAGGGCAGCACTGAAGCTTTCTTT
TRBJ1-2	TRBD1	TRBV4-1	.	CASSQADRGRYGYTF	TGCGCCAGCAGCCAAGCCGACAGGGGGAGATATGGCTACACCTTC
TRBJ2-1	TRBD2	TRBV5-5	.	CASSLGLAGGNEQFF	TGTGCCAGCAGCTTGGGACTAGCGGGGGGCAATGAGCAGTTCTTC
TRBJ2-2	TRBD1	TRBV5-1	.	CASSPWDRTGELFF	TGCGCCAGCAGCCCTTGGGACAGGACAGGGGAGCTGTTTTTT
TRBJ1-5	.	TRBV6-2/TRBV6-3	.	CASSLKRDSNQPQHF	TGTGCCAGCAGTTTGAAACGAGATAGCAATCAGCCCCAGCATTTT
TRBJ2-4	.	TRBV6-5	.	CASSYSSTGIQYF	TGTGCCAGCAGTTACTCGAGTACTGGTATCCAGTACTTC
TRBJ1-1	.	TRBV28	.	CASSLLTDEAFF	TGTGCCAGCAGTTTATTGACAGACGAAGCTTTCTTT
TRBJ1-4	TRBD1	TRBV6-5	few	CASSLQGAEEKLFF	TGTGCCAGCAGTTTACAGGGGGCCGAGGAAAAACTGTTTTTT
TRBJ1-2	TRBD1	TRBV11-2	.	CASSLGQGYGYTF	TGTGCCAGCAGCTTGGGACAGGGGTATGGCTACACCTTC
TRBJ2-3	TRBD2	TRBV4-2	.	CASSQERLAGGFTDTQYF	TGTGCCAGCAGCCAAGAACGACTAGCGGGGGGTTTCACAGATACGCAGTATTTT